This TCR beta chain is drawn from a study of T cell responses to AZD1222 COVID-19 vaccine. Regarding the study as a whole: Repertoires were obtained only post-peak T cell response. Breadth and depth of Spike-specific TCRs rose after two AZD1222 doses. A reported finding is that nearly half of spike-specific TCRs target unmutated variant regions.

The CDR3 runs 15 residues. CDR1 and CDR2 (germline): MNHEY, SVGAGI. Trimming removed 9 bases from V and 6 bases from J; junction bases left unmatched: 16. The table came from immunoSEQ multiplex PCR; TCRdb's copy has only in-frame clones and leaves some out. Here the sample spans 100,000 to 150,000 clones, about 88% being singletons. Turning to this clone: The antigen remains undetermined.

The V gene is TRBV6-5, the J gene TRBJ2-7; 8 positions agree with TRBD2. The sequence came from an adult in good health. The sequencing here drew on peripheral blood, taken on day 0 of AZD1222 vaccination. The CDR3 nucleotides read TGTGCCAGTCGAAAGTCGGGGGGGGCCCCTCTCGAGCAGTACTTC. This sequence encodes CASRKSGGAPLEQYF.